This TCR beta chain came from a study of control samples from healthy donors and cancer patients. Using immunoSEQ multiplex PCR, the repertoire was profiled, and TCRdb retains in-frame clones only, with some absent. The top ten hold more than 6.5% of the sample, which has roughly 130,000 clones, less than 95% seen once. Germline V gene data show CDR1 as ENHRY and CDR2 as SYGVKD. With 6 bases clipped from V and 6 bases from J, the junction kept 5 bases outside the gene matches. The CDR3 is 15 residues long. Material for sequencing was blood. This rearrangement joins TRBV10-3 to TRBJ2-1; 13 bases align to TRBD2. This receptor was obtained from a man in his late teens or twenties in good health. The CDR3 here is CAISAGTSGANEQFF. For the CDR3, the DNA is TGTGCCATCAGCGCCGGGACTAGCGGGGCCAATGAGCAGTTCTTC.